This T cell receptor (beta chain) was sequenced during a study of shared clonotypes between healthy human individuals (dated by TCRdb to 2018 to 2020). A note on the overall study: Two women and a few men aged 18 to 49 years were included in the cohort. To estimate repertoire size and how much clonotypes are shared between individuals, the study performed deep sequencing of blood TCR repertoires from five healthy adults. Per donor, leukapheresis produced somewhere between about 0.9 and 9.5 billion PBMCs. Different laboratories and diverse techniques were used to prepare libraries and sequence TCR repertoires, to increase sequencing depth and limit assay-specific biases. For each donor, CD4 naive and CD4 memory were each given three plates, CD8 naive was given two plates, and CD8 memory was given one plate. Beyond this particular receptor, the publication reports: Rarefaction of sorted-subset datasets indicated incomplete sequencing despite the large sequencing depth. Pairwise subsampling indicated that sequencing depth was expected to affect the degree of clonotype sharing among donors. Across a few donors, approximately 4.9% of naive CD4, roughly 3.8% of naive CD8, around 2.5% of memory CD4, and 0.4% of memory CD8 clonotypes were shared. Compared with non-shared clonotypes, clonotypes shared by all four sorted-subset donors had higher generation probabilities. The small number of donors limited the genetic and exposure-history diversity represented. Sampling was restricted to blood, and TCR repertoires in tissues likely differ from the TCR repertoires found in blood. Naive subsets generally had larger estimated clonotype richness than memory subsets.

TCR CDR3 regions were amplified from genomic DNA by multiplex PCR using the deep immunoSEQ assay. For each cell subset, the extracted genomic DNA was distributed evenly across all wells of several immunoSEQ 96-well plates, and each plate served as one replicate. Each replicate PCR for sorted subsets received about 200 ng genomic DNA, equal to about 30,000 T cell genomes. Purified libraries were measured with a Qubit 3.0 fluorometer, size-checked on a Bioanalyzer 2100, and measured again with the KAPA Library Quantification kit. Every immunoSEQ 96-well plate was sequenced on a dedicated single-read 150-cycle Illumina NextSeq 550 flow cell. The study's processing was this. Because the immunoSEQ output held only junctional sequences and lacked quality scores, the filtering could not match the filtering applied to full-length reads. Sequences were annotated with PyIR, a Python wrapper for IgBLAST v1.9, using IMGT germline references to assign V/J genes and CDR3. Reads were filtered out if the reads had weak V/J assignments (E-value above 1e-6), no CDR3, stop codons, out-of-frame junctions, or ambiguous translated residues. V3J clonotypes were defined as sequences sharing an identical inferred V gene, J gene, and CDR3 amino acid sequence. Percentage overlap between repertoires was computed as shared unique clonotypes divided by the size of the smaller repertoire. Three approaches were used to assess repertoire richness: RTK rarefaction, the Chao1 estimator, and Recon v2.1 estimates of unobserved clonotypes. Generation probabilities were computed with OLGA for all TCRbeta clonotypes obtained by the gDNA method from a few donors. TCRdb's version of the immuneACCESS table is confined to in-frame rearrangements and falls short of the full clone set. An unresolved V gene accounts for under half of the shortfall where checked; the remainder is of unknown origin. Clonal size and the V and J genes are those of that table, whereas D and trimming came from the DNA. Present in this sample are millions of clones, 85% to 95% of which were seen just once. 1.5% to 2% of the sample rests with the top ten.

Sequences SGHRS (CDR1) and YFSETQ (CDR2) are obtained from the germline V gene. Clipping removes 4 bases from V and 5 bases from J, with 6 as the unmatched junction base count. From cysteine to phenylalanine, the CDR3 is 14 amino acids long. Left in the record is the CDR3 DNA by itself, 42 bases read in frame from the first base. CD8 naive samples were CD45RO-negative cells positively selected for CCR7, giving a CD45RA+CCR7+ population that excluded TemRA cells. The donors were healthy, HIV-negative adults with no recently reported acute infections or vaccinations. Only Caucasian adults living in Nashville, Tennessee, USA were represented among the donors. Blood was collected by leukapheresis, and PBMCs were isolated by Ficoll-Histopaque density gradient centrifugation and then cryopreserved in liquid nitrogen vapor phase. Analytical flow cytometry was used to check the purity and quantity of every magnetically sorted T cell population. Each sorted fraction had its genomic DNA isolated and then quantified by UV absorbance on a Nanodrop 2000c.

As regards this clone: The clone's antigen remains unknown. No much larger clone exists at a distance of one base, and base qualities are not known.

Recombination joined TRBV5-1 with TRBJ2-7, with 10 bases aligning to TRBD1. The sequence came from a man between 18 and 35 years old in good health. Some clones in this sample may be carry-over from other donors' samples. Material: naive CD8+ T cells from PBMCs. What the cell subset or site label conveys for this sample: CD45RA+CCR7+. CDR3 region: CASSPRDRGHEQYF. The nucleotide sequence reads TGCGCCAGCAGCCCCCGGGACAGGGGCCACGAGCAGTACTTC.